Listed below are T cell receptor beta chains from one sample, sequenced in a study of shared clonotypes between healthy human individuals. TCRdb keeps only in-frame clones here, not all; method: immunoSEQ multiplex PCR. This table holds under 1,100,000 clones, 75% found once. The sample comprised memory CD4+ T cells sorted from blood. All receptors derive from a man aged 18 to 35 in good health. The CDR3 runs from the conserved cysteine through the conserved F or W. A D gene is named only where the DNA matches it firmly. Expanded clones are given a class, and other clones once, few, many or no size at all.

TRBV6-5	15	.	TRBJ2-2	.	CASRRTDNRPGELFF	TGTGCCAGCAGAAGGACGGATAACCGTCCCGGGGAGCTGTTTTTT
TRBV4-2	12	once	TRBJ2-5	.	CASSQDWQTQYF	TGTGCCAGCAGCCAAGATTGGCAGACCCAGTACTTC
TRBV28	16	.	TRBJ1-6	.	CASRKGRVTYNSPLHF	TGTGCCAGCAGAAAGGGCAGGGTAACCTATAATTCACCCCTCCACTTT
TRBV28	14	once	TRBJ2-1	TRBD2	CASRSSGGADEQFF	TGTGCCAGCAGAAGTAGCGGGGGGGCTGATGAGCAGTTCTTC
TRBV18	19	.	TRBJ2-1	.	CASSPPNSGPSTTYNEQFF	TGTGCCAGCTCACCACCTAACTCGGGACCCTCAACAACCTACAATGAGCAGTTCTTC
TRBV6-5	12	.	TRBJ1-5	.	CASGAGDQPQHF	TGTGCCAGCGGGGCCGGGGATCAGCCCCAGCATTTT
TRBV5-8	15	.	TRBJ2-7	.	CASSAGHHNSYEQYF	TGTGCCAGCAGCGCCGGACATCATAACTCCTACGAGCAGTACTTC
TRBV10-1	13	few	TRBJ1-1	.	CASSRSGGSEAFF	TGCGCCAGCAGTCGGTCCGGAGGGTCTGAAGCTTTCTTT
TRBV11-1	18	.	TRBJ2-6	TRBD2	CASSFRLAGISGANVLTF	TGTGCCAGCAGCTTCCGACTAGCGGGGATCTCTGGGGCCAACGTCCTGACTTTC
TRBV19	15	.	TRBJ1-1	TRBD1	CASSIRRQGNTEAFF	TGTGCCAGTAGTATCCGGAGACAGGGGAACACTGAAGCTTTCTTT
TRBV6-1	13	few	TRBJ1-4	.	CASIRRDNEKLFF	TGTGCCAGCATTCGCAGGGACAATGAAAAACTGTTTTTT
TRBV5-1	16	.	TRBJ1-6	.	CASSNGGSTYNSPLHF	TGCGCCAGCAGCAACGGAGGGTCAACCTATAATTCACCCCTCCACTTT
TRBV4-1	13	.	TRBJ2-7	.	CASSQGLGYEQYF	TGCGCCAGCAGCCAAGGACTAGGCTACGAGCAGTACTTC
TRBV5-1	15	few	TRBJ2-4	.	CASSQGRLAENIQYF	TGCGCCAGCAGCCAGGGGCGTCTAGCGGAAAACATTCAGTACTTC
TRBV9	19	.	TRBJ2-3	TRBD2	CASSFNPEGTSGIVTTQYF	TGTGCCAGCAGCTTCAATCCAGAAGGGACTAGCGGGATCGTTACTACGCAGTATTTT
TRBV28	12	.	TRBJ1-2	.	CASSPQGYGYTF	TGTGCCAGCAGTCCTCAAGGATATGGCTACACCTTC
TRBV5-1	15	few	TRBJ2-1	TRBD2	CASSLVAGGPDEQFF	TGCGCCAGCAGCTTGGTTGCGGGGGGGCCAGATGAGCAGTTCTTC
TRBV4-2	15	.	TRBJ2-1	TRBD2	CASSQGWVGEGEQFF	TGTGCCAGCAGCCAAGGTTGGGTGGGGGAGGGCGAGCAGTTCTTC
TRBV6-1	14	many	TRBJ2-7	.	CASSSRDGDYEQYF	TGTGCCAGCAGTTCCCGGGACGGAGACTACGAGCAGTACTTC
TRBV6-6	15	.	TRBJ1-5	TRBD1	CASRQPDRGDQPQHF	TGTGCCAGCCGGCAGCCGGACAGGGGGGATCAGCCCCAGCATTTT
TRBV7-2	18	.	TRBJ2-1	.	CASSLEYHRAFKGDEQFF	TGTGCCAGCAGCTTAGAGTACCACAGGGCTTTCAAGGGGGATGAGCAGTTCTTC
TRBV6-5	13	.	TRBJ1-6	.	CASSPGWNSPLHF	TGTGCCAGCAGCCCTGGGTGGAATTCACCCCTCCACTTT
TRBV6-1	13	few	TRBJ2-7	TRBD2	CASNRGGPYEQYF	TGTGCCTCCAATCGGGGGGGACCCTACGAGCAGTACTTC
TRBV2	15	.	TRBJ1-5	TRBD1	CASRPGQGASQPQHF	TGTGCCAGCAGACCGGGACAGGGGGCTAGTCAGCCCCAGCATTTT
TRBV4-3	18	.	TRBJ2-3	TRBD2	CASSQGTSGRAFTDTQYF	TGCGCCAGCAGCCAAGGGACTAGCGGGAGGGCGTTCACAGATACGCAGTATTTT
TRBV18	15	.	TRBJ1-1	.	CASSTQRGMNTEAFF	TGTGCCAGCAGCACCCAGAGGGGGATGAACACTGAAGCTTTCTTT
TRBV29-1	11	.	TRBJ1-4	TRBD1	CSVRTGEKLFF	TGCAGCGTCCGGACAGGGGAAAAACTGTTTTTT
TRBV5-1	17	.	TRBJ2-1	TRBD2	CASSSAGTSGNAFEQFF	TGCGCCAGCAGCTCGGCCGGGACTAGCGGGAACGCGTTTGAGCAGTTCTTC
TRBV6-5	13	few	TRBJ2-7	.	CASSYFGAYEQYF	TGTGCCAGCAGTTACTTCGGAGCCTACGAGCAGTACTTC
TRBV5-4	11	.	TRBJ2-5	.	CASSLDETQYF	TGTGCCAGCAGCTTGGATGAGACCCAGTACTTC
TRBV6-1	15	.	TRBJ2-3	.	CASSEGVSSTDTQYF	TGTGCCAGCAGTGAAGGAGTTAGCAGCACAGATACGCAGTATTTT
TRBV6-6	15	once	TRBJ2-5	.	CASSYTANTQETQYF	TGTGCCAGCAGTTATACGGCTAACACCCAAGAGACCCAGTACTTC
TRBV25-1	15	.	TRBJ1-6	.	CASSVRGKENSPLHF	TGTGCCAGCAGTGTCCGGGGAAAGGAGAATTCACCCCTCCACTTT
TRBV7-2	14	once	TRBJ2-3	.	CASSVRQGTDTQYF	TGTGCCAGCAGCGTTCGACAGGGCACAGATACGCAGTATTTT
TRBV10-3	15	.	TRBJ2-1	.	CAISESIATGDEQFF	TGTGCCATCAGTGAGTCAATAGCAACGGGCGATGAGCAGTTCTTC
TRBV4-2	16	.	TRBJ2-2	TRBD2	CASSQGAGEYTGELFF	TGTGCCAGCAGCCAAGGTGCGGGGGAATACACCGGGGAGCTGTTTTTT
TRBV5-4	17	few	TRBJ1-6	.	CASSLAPALRGNSPLHF	TGTGCCAGCAGCTTGGCCCCGGCCCTGAGGGGAAATTCACCCCTCCACTTT
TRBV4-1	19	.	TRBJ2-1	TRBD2	CASSLKPLQGTKLKDEQFF	TGCGCCAGCAGCCTCAAACCCCTCCAAGGGACTAAATTAAAGGATGAGCAGTTCTTC
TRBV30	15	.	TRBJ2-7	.	CAWSTTQSSSYEQYF	TGTGCCTGGAGTACGACACAGTCGAGCTCCTACGAGCAGTACTTC
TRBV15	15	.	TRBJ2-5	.	CATSRDGRRDETQYF	TGTGCCACCAGCAGAGATGGGCGCAGGGATGAGACCCAGTACTTC
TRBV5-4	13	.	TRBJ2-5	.	CASSLGLRETQYF	TGTGCCAGCAGCTTGGGGCTCAGGGAGACCCAGTACTTC
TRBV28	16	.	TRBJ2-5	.	CASSFGQRGYQETQYF	TGTGCCAGCAGTTTTGGGCAGAGGGGCTACCAAGAGACCCAGTACTTC
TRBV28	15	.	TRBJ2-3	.	CASSGNRYGIDTQYF	TGTGCCAGCAGTGGCAACCGGTATGGAATAGATACGCAGTATTTT
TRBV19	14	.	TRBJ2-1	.	CASQDRQIKNEQFF	TGTGCCAGTCAGGACCGACAGATAAAGAATGAGCAGTTCTTC
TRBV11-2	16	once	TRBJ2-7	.	CASSTRGDSSSYEQYF	TGTGCCAGCAGCACCCGAGGGGATTCGAGCTCCTACGAGCAGTACTTC